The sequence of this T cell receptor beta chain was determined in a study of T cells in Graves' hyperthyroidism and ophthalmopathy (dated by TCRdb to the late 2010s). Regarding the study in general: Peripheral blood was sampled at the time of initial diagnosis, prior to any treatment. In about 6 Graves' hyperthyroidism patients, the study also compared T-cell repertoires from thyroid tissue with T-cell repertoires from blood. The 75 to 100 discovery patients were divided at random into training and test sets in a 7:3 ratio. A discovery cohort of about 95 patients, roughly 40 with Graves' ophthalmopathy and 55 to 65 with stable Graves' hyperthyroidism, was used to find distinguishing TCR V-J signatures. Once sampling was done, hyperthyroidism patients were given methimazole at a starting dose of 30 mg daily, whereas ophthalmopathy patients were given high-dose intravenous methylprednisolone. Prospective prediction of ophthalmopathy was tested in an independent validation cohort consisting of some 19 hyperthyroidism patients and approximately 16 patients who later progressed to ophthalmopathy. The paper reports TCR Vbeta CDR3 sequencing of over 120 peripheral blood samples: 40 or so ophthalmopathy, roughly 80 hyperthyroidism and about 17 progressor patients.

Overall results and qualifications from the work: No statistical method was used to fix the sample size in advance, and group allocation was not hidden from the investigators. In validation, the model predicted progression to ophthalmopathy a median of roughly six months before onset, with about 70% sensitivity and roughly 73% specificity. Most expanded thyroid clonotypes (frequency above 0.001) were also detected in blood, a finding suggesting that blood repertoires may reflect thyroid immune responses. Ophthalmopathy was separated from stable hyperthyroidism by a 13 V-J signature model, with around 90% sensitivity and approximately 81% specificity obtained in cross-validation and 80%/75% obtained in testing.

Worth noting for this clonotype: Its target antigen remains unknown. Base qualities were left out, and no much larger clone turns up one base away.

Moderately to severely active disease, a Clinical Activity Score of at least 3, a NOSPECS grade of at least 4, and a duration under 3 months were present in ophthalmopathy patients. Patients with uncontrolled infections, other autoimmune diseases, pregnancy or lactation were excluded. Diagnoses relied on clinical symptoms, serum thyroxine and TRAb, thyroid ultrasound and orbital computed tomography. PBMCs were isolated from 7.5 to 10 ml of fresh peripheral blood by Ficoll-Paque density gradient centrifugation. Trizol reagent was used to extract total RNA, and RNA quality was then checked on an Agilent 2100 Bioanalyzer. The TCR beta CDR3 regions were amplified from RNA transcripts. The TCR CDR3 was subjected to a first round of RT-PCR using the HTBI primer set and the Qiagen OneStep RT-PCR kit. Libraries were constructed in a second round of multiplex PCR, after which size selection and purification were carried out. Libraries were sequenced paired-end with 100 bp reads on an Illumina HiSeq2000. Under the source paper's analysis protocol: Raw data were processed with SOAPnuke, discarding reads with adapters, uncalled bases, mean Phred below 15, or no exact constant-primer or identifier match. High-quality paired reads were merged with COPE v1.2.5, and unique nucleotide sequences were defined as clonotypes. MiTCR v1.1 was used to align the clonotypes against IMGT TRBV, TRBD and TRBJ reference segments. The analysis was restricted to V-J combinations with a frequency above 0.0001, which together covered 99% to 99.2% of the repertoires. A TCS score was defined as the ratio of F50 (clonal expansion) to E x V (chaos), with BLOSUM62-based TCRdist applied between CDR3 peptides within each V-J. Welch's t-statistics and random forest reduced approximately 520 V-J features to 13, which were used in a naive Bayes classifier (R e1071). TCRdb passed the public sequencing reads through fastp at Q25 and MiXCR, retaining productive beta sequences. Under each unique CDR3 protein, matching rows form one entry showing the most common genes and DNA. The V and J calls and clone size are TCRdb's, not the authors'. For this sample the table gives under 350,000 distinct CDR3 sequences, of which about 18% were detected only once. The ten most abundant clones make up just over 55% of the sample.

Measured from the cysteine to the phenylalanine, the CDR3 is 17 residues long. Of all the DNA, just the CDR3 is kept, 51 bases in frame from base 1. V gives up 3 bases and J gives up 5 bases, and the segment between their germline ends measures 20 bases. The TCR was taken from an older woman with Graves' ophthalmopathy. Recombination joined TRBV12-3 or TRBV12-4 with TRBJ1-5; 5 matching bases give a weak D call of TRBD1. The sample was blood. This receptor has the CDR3 CASSLRVWGSPHQPQHF. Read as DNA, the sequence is TGTGCCAGCAGTTTGAGGGTTTGGGGGTCTCCCCATCAGCCCCAGCATTTT.